A single sample is the source of the 28 T cell receptor beta chains below, sequenced in a study of blood T cells in healthy people across ages. For the second PCR, which ran for roughly 6 to 12 cycles, a sample-barcoded 5' primer and a J-beta primer mix were used. TCRdb fed the 5' RACE reads into MiXCR, producing one record per CDR3 protein. Of approximately 940,000 distinct CDR3 sequences listed, roughly 52% were seen once; the top ten hold 10% to 15%. The sample was blood. These receptor sequences come from a man aged 25 to 45 in good health.

This clonotype was found many times. The rearrangement uses TRBV29-1 and TRBJ2-7, with TRBD2 matching over 7 bases. The length of the CDR3 is 14 residues. V shed 6 bases and J 1 base; nucleotides not matched to a gene: 9. Germline V gene lookup returns CDR1 SQVTM and CDR2 ANQGSEA. The CDR3 reads CSVEITSVSYEQYF. DNA of the CDR3: TGCAGCGTCGAAATTACTAGCGTTTCCTACGAGCAGTACTTC.

V is TRBV7-6 and J is TRBJ1-2, with D uncertain. The V end was cut by 3 bases, the J end by 0 bases, with 11 bases between. Per germline, CDR1 SGHVS and CDR2 FNYEAQ. This CDR3 has 15 residues. The CDR3 loop is CASSLSGRSNYGYTF. The DNA of the CDR3 is TGTGCCAGCAGCTTGAGCGGGCGCTCTAACTATGGCTACACCTTC.

This clonotype was detected many times. J is TRBJ2-7 and V is TRBV6-2 or TRBV6-3, with D perhaps matching TRBD2 (6 bases). V lost 7 bases to trimming and J lost 8 bases, with 12 bases between them. The CDR3 is 11 amino acids. The germline V gene encodes CDR1 MNHEY and CDR2 SVGEGT. CDR3: CASTSGTQQYF. CDR3 sequence (DNA): TGTGCCAGCACCTCCGGGACTCAGCAGTACTTC.

This clonotype was seen only a few times. The rearrangement links TRBV27 to TRBJ2-2; D is perhaps TRBD1 (6 bases). V lost 7 bases and J lost 2, with 17 bases in between. Per the germline V gene, CDR1 is MNHEY and CDR2 is SMNVEV (reference sequence). There are 16 residues in the CDR3. CDR3 sequence reads: CASTQIWGRNTGELFF. The CDR3 region has the DNA TGTGCCAGCACCCAAATATGGGGGCGCAACACCGGGGAGCTGTTTTTT.

A note on this clonotype: Relative to the germline gene, one junction end is altered; a read error may explain this. V and J are TRBV6-5 and TRBJ2-1; D call uncertain. Germline loops: CDR1 MNHEY, CDR2 SVGAGI. CDR3 size: 15 residues. Written as DNA, the CDR3 is TGTGTCAGCAGCGCACATGGTGAGAGACCCGATGAGCAGTTCTTC. This gives the protein CVSSAHGERPDEQFF.

This chain uses TRBV5-6 with TRBJ1-5; D uncertain. Germline-derived CDR1 and CDR2 are SGHDT and YYEEEE. The CDR3 is made up of 14 amino acids. V gave up 0 bases and J gave up 1 base, with 5 bases separating them. The CDR3 loop is CASSLDPSNQPQHF. The CDR3 coding sequence is TGTGCCAGCAGCTTGGATCCGAGCAATCAGCCCCAGCATTTT.

There are a few counts of this clonotype. The chain carries TRBV5-1 and TRBJ2-5; D gene uncertain. The length of the CDR3 is 13 residues. Germline assignment: CDR1 SGHRS and CDR2 YFSETQ. Deletions cut 0 bases from V and 3 bases from J, with 6 bases between. In nucleotides, the CDR3 is TGCGCCAGCAGCTTGGACTTGGAAGAGACCCAGTACTTC. As protein: CASSLDLEETQYF. The entire variable domain, with the rest obtained from reference TRBV5-1 and TRBJ2-5, is as follows: KAGVTQTPRYLIKTRGQQVTLSCSPISGHRSVSWYQQTPGQGLQFLFEYFSETQRNKGNFPGRFSGRQFSNSRSEMNVSTLELGDSALYLCASSLDLEETQYFGPGTRLLVL.

As to this clonotype: Possible read error: a much larger clone is one base away. Because the CDR3 is missing its conserved closing phenylalanine or tryptophan, this is likely a read error. The chain uses TRBV5-1 and TRBJ1-1, with 7 bases aligning to TRBD1. J gave up 1 base and V 3 bases, and 3 bases lay outside the gene matches. The germline gives CDR1 SGHRS, CDR2 YFSETQ. The CDR3 is 14 residues long. The CDR3 sequence: CASSSGQPNTEAFV. Here the CDR3 DNA reads TGCGCCAGCAGCTCGGGACAGCCGAACACTGAAGCTTTCGTT.

The DNA for the CDR3 is TGTGCCAGCAGCTTGGTGGCAGGGAACTCACCCCTCCACTTT. It specifies CASSLVAGNSPLHF. The chain recombines TRBV5-4 with TRBJ1-6, with D perhaps TRBD1 (5 bases). Germline assignment: CDR1 SGHNT and CDR2 YYREEE (reference sequence). This CDR3 is 14 amino acids long. V lost 0 bases and J 10 bases, leaving 11 bases between the germline ends.

This sequence joins TRBV4-2 and TRBJ1-1, with 8 bases lining up with TRBD1. The CDR3 is 15 amino acids. Per germline, CDR1 LGHNA and CDR2 YNFKEQ. Trimming cost V 4 bases and J 3 bases; bases outside gene matches: 7. DNA of the CDR3: TGTGCCAGCAGCCCACCAGGGGGCATGGACACTGAAGCTTTCTTT. Translating gives CASSPPGGMDTEAFF.

The chain couples TRBV28 to TRBJ1-5; TRBD1 matches at 9 bases. V gave up 6 bases and J gave up 4 bases; unmatched junction bases: 16. Germline CDR1 and CDR2: MDHEN and SYDVKM. The CDR3 has 18 amino acids. CDR3 loop: CASRTGQGRGWGNQPQHF. CDR3 sequence (DNA): TGTGCCAGCAGAACAGGACAGGGGAGGGGATGGGGAAATCAGCCCCAGCATTTT.

Details on this clonotype: Compared with germline, one end of the junction differs, possibly owing to a read error. This chain uses TRBV6-1 with TRBJ2-3; 11 bases are shared with TRBD2. This CDR3 has 15 residues. Germline V gene lookup returns CDR1 MNHNS and CDR2 SASEGT. The CDR3 protein is CTSSDIAGGPDTQYF. CDR3 coding DNA: TGTACCAGCAGTGACATAGCGGGGGGGCCAGATACGCAGTATTTT.

This chain joins TRBV20-1 and TRBJ1-5; tentatively, D is TRBD1 (6 bases). The V gene lost 3 bases and the J gene lost 6 bases, with 12 bases spanning the gap. Germline values: CDR1 DFQATT, CDR2 SNEGSKA (reference sequence). The CDR3 totals 13 residues. CDR3 in amino acids: CSASPRGGQPQHF. The CDR3 bases are TGCAGTGCTAGCCCCAGGGGTGGTCAGCCCCAGCATTTT.

This chain connects TRBV6-1 to TRBJ2-2, with D tentatively TRBD1 or TRBD2 (5 bases each). The germline gives CDR1 MNHNS, CDR2 SASEGT. Between the trimmed V and J ends, which lost 9 bases and 4 bases, there was a span of 15 bases. The CDR3 covers 14 residues. The CDR3 DNA sequence: TGTGCCAGTGACAGAGGGGCTCTCACCGGGGAGCTGTTTTTT. Translation gives CASDRGALTGELFF.

The CDR3 DNA sequence: TGCGCCAGCAGCTCCACAGGGAGCCCCCAAGAGACCCAGTACTTC. Protein sequence: CASSSTGSPQETQYF. V gene TRBV5-1 combines with J gene TRBJ2-5; perhaps TRBD1 as D (6 bases). Germline V gene data show CDR1 as SGHRS and CDR2 as YFSETQ. V was clipped by 3 bases and J by 1 base, with 13 bases between them. The CDR3 sequence is 15 residues long.

The table lists this clonotype with a few counts. The rearrangement uses TRBV5-1 and TRBJ2-1; D ambiguous. Per the germline V gene, CDR1 is SGHRS and CDR2 is YFSETQ. Trimming left V 3 bases short and J 6 bases short, with 13 bases between. CDR3 size: 14 residues. The CDR3 nucleotides are TGCGCCAGCAGCTCGGACGCTAACCCCAATGAGCAGTTCTTC. It translates to CASSSDANPNEQFF.

This clonotype has just a few counts. This sequence joins TRBV12-3 or TRBV12-4 and TRBJ2-5, with TRBD1 matching 7 bases. The CDR3 consists of 16 residues. Losses at the gene ends were 4 bases for V and 1 base for J; bases not matched to a gene: 9. DNA for the CDR3: TGTGCCAGCAGTTATACCCTAGGACAGGCCCAAGAGACCCAGTACTTC. This gives the protein CASSYTLGQAQETQYF.

In DNA form, the CDR3 reads TGCAGTGCTAGAAGCGGGGGCCCAGCCAGCACAGATACGCAGTATTTT. Residues: CSARSGGPASTDTQYF. The V and J genes are TRBV20-1 and TRBJ2-3; 8 nucleotides match TRBD2. V lost 2 bases, J lost 0 bases, and 7 bases stayed unmatched. CDR1 DFQATT and CDR2 SNEGSKA come from the germline V gene (reference sequence). This CDR3 spans 16 amino acids.

This clonotype was detected only a few times. The chain links TRBV13 to TRBJ2-5; possibly TRBD1 or TRBD2 for D (6 bases each). Trimming stripped 6 bases from V and 5 bases from J, with 13 bases between. This CDR3 contains 13 residues. Germline V gives CDR1 PRHDT, CDR2 FYEKMQ (reference sequence). The CDR3 here is CASRMGGLETQYF. The CDR3 DNA reads TGTGCCAGCAGGATGGGGGGCCTGGAGACCCAGTACTTC.

This clonotype has just a few counts. This chain uses TRBV20-1 with TRBJ2-7; no reliable D call. V shed 3 bases and J shed 6 bases, with 15 bases lying between them. The CDR3 spans 13 residues. Germline lookup yields CDR1 DFQATT and CDR2 SNEGSKA (reference sequence). CDR3 DNA sequence: TGCAGTGCTAGTAAGGTTCCCTCGGGCGAGCAGTACTTC. It is translated as CSASKVPSGEQYF.

In this sample, this clonotype turned up a few times. This chain connects TRBV6-1 to TRBJ1-1, with D possibly matching TRBD1 (5 bases). Trimming took 2 bases from V and 7 from J, leaving 8 bases between them. Germline CDR1 MNHNS, CDR2 SASEGT. The CDR3 has 12 residues. The chain's CDR3 is CASSETGVEAFF. Written as DNA, the CDR3 is TGTGCCAGCAGTGAAACGGGGGTTGAAGCTTTCTTT.

The DNA of the CDR3 is TGTGCCAGCAGTTTAGGCGGGGGTGCCGGGGATGAGCAGTTCTTC. It yields the protein CASSLGGGAGDEQFF. The gene calls are TRBV27 and TRBJ2-1; 7 bases match TRBD2. From germline, CDR1 is MNHEY and CDR2 SMNVEV (reference sequence). J was trimmed by 8 bases and V by 2 bases; bases with no gene match: 9. The CDR3 is 15 amino acids.

With respect to this clonotype: One end of the junction fails to match germline, which may point to a read error. The J gene is TRBJ1-1, the V gene TRBV10-3; D is unclear. The germline CDR1 and CDR2 sequences are ENHRY and SYGVKD. The CDR3 is 15 amino acids. The CDR3 DNA reads TGTACCATCAGTGAGAAAGACCGGACGAACACTGGAGCTTTCTTT. It codes for CTISEKDRTNTGAFF.

To note about this clonotype: One end of the junction does not line up with germline, which may come from a read error. The gene calls are TRBV6-5 and TRBJ2-6; D is ambiguous. Germline CDR1 and CDR2: MNHEY and SVGAGI. The CDR3 loop spans 15 amino acids. The CDR3 loop reads CTSRPTPSGANVLTF. In nucleotides, the CDR3 is TGTACCAGCCGACCGACTCCATCTGGGGCCAACGTCCTGACTTTC.

The rearrangement uses TRBV4-3 and TRBJ2-5; 7 bases map to TRBD2. The CDR3 totals 16 residues. J lost 2 bases, V lost 3 bases, and 9 bases had no gene match. Germline V gene data show CDR1 as LGHNA and CDR2 as YSLEER. CDR3 amino acids: CASSQFRGEGQETQYF. The CDR3 DNA sequence: TGCGCCAGCAGCCAGTTTCGGGGGGAAGGTCAAGAGACCCAGTACTTC.

V is TRBV29-1 and J is TRBJ2-4, with a weak D call TRBD1 (5 bases). Judging by the DNA end, TRBJ2-7 fits better; the J call may be wrong. The CDR3 covers 12 residues. Germline values: CDR1 SQVTM, CDR2 ANQGSEA. CDR3 loop: CSVQGSLNEQYF. The CDR3 nucleotides are TGCAGCGTTCAGGGAAGCCTAAACGAGCAGTACTTC.

In regard to this clonotype: The junction shows a germline mismatch at one end, possibly a read error. The chain joins TRBV29-1 to TRBJ2-3; TRBD1 matches 9 bases. CDR1 and CDR2 from the germline V gene are SQVTM and ANQGSEA. The CDR3 covers 13 residues. The CDR3 DNA reads as TGCAGCGCCGGACAGGGGTTGACAGATATGCAGTATTTT. Residues: CSAGQGLTDMQYF.

This clonotype came up a few times. V is TRBV20-1 and J is TRBJ2-3; possible D gene TRBD2, 6 bases. CDR1 DFQATT and CDR2 SNEGSKA come from the germline V gene (reference sequence). The CDR3 runs 15 residues. V gave up 7 bases and J gave up 6 bases, with 23 bases separating them. CDR3 DNA sequence: TGCAGTGTCAAAGAGACGGGCGGGGAGCGGGATACGCAGTATTTT. Residues: CSVKETGGERDTQYF.